The 25 T cell receptor beta chains below all came from one sample that was sequenced in a study of T cells after somatic rescue of genetic block. Using immunoSEQ multiplex PCR, the repertoire was profiled, and TCRdb retains in-frame clones only, with some absent. The sample gives 80,000 to 90,000 clones, more than 80% of which show up once; about 1.5% is in the top ten. Sequenced input: peripheral blood mononuclear cells (PBMCs). The receptors come from a woman between 18 and 29 years old.

The rearrangement links TRBV5-4 to TRBJ1-2, with D maybe TRBD1 (6 bases). The CDR3 is made up of 12 amino acids. CDR1 is SGHNT and CDR2 is YYREEE in the germline V gene (reference sequence). V lost 10 bases and J 1 base, leaving 11 bases between the germline ends. The CDR3 nucleotides read TGTGCCGGGGGCGAGGATAACTATGGCTACACCTTC. Translating it yields CAGGEDNYGYTF. The full variable domain, completed using reference TRBV5-4 and TRBJ1-2, is ETGVTQSPTHLIKTRGQQVTLRCSSQSGHNTVSWYQQALGQGPQFIFQYYREEENGRGNFPPRFSGLQFPNYSSELNVNALELDDSALYLCAGGEDNYGYTFGSGTRLTVV.

V gene TRBV27 combines with J gene TRBJ2-2; D may be TRBD2 (5 bases). This CDR3 contains 16 residues. Trimming removed 0 bases from V and 0 bases from J, with 8 bases in between. Germline-derived CDR1 and CDR2 are MNHEY and SMNVEV (reference sequence). CDR3 coding DNA: TGTGCCAGCAGTTTATCGAGGGAACCGAACACCGGGGAGCTGTTTTTT. Its protein is CASSLSREPNTGELFF.

The chain links TRBV27 to TRBJ2-3; D is ambiguous. Germline assignment: CDR1 MNHEY and CDR2 SMNVEV (reference sequence). V lost 0 bases and J 0 bases, leaving 16 bases between the germline ends. The CDR3 is made up of 18 amino acids. The CDR3 DNA is TGTGCCAGCAGTTTATCGTGGCTGCTTCCTGCTAGCACAGATACGCAGTATTTT. It codes for CASSLSWLLPASTDTQYF.

V gene TRBV2 combines with J gene TRBJ1-4; 7 nucleotides agree with TRBD1. The CDR3 has 16 amino acids. V shed 6 bases, J shed 10 bases, and the junction held 17 bases outside the gene matches. Germline CDR1 and CDR2: SNHLY and FYNNEI. CDR3 sequence: CASRDYRQGRSGKLFF. CDR3 in DNA: TGTGCCAGCAGGGACTACCGACAGGGAAGGAGTGGAAAACTGTTTTTT.

The rearrangement joins TRBV9 to TRBJ2-1, with D possibly matching TRBD1 (5 bases). CDR3 length equals 12 residues. V lost 2 bases, J lost 12 bases, and 12 bases lay in between. In germline, CDR1 is SGDLS, CDR2 YYNGEE. The CDR3: CASSVPGSVQFF. CDR3 bases: TGTGCCAGCAGCGTCCCAGGGTCGGTGCAGTTCTTC. Variable domain in full (rest from reference TRBV9 and TRBJ2-1): DSGVTQTPKHLITATGQRVTLRCSPRSGDLSVYWYQQSLDQGLQFLIQYYNGEERAKGNILERFSAQQFPDLHSELNLSSLELGDSALYFCASSVPGSVQFFGPGTRLTVL.

The V gene is TRBV9, the J gene TRBJ2-7; D gene ambiguous. Germline-derived CDR1 and CDR2 are SGDLS and YYNGEE. This CDR3 is built from 9 residues. Trimming took off 7 bases at V and 2 bases at J, with 1 base between the two ends. The CDR3 coding sequence is TGTGCCAGCCCCTACGAGCAGTACTTC. It translates to CASPYEQYF.

V gene TRBV28 combines with J gene TRBJ2-1; 9 bases are shared with TRBD2. V was clipped by 7 bases and J by 8 bases; unmatched bases: 15. Germline lookup yields CDR1 MDHEN and CDR2 SYDVKM. The CDR3 spans 16 residues. The CDR3 is CASTLGGLAGVDEQFF. The CDR3 DNA sequence: TGTGCCAGCACTCTGGGGGGATTAGCGGGAGTGGATGAGCAGTTCTTC.

The rearrangement uses TRBV7-9 and TRBJ2-5; 15 nucleotides agree with TRBD2. The CDR3 loop spans 16 amino acids. Germline trimming cut 4 bases from V and 5 bases from J; bases unmatched to any gene: 5. Germline V gives CDR1 SEHNR, CDR2 FQNEAQ (reference sequence). CDR3 in DNA: TGTGCCAGCAGCTCCGGACTAGCGGGAGGGGGGGAGACCCAGTACTTC. Its protein product is CASSSGLAGGGETQYF.

The J gene is TRBJ2-7, the V gene TRBV18; TRBD2 is a possible D gene (6 bases). The CDR3 totals 15 residues. V was clipped by 2 bases and J by 2 bases, with 13 bases between them. Germline-derived CDR1 and CDR2 are KGHSH and LQKENI. Written as DNA, the CDR3 is TGTGCCAGCTCACCAGCGGGGCCTCCTACCTACGAGCAGTACTTC. Translation: CASSPAGPPTYEQYF.

The V and J genes are TRBV5-4 and TRBJ2-1; D may be TRBD2 (5 bases). Per the germline V gene, CDR1 is SGHNT and CDR2 is YYREEE (reference sequence). V lost 4 bases and J 6 bases, leaving 14 bases between the germline ends. The CDR3 length is 14 residues. The CDR3: CASSVDLRANEQFF. The DNA for the CDR3 is TGTGCCAGCAGCGTGGACCTGCGGGCCAATGAGCAGTTCTTC.

This clone was recorded once. J is TRBJ2-3 and V is TRBV18; no definite D call. The V end lost 0 bases, the J end lost 5 bases, and 12 bases lay between the germline ends. Germline V gene data show CDR1 as KGHSH and CDR2 as LQKENI. The CDR3 has 15 residues. The CDR3 nucleotides read TGTGCCAGCTCACCACCGGTCTGGAACGTAGATACGCAGTATTTT. Translation gives CASSPPVWNVDTQYF.

The V call is TRBV28, the J call TRBJ2-2; 8 nucleotides match TRBD1. The CDR3 contains 13 residues. V was pared by 11 bases and J by 5 bases, with 7 bases of the junction left unmatched. Germline V gene lookup returns CDR1 MDHEN and CDR2 SYDVKM. CDR3 nucleotide sequence: TGTGCCGGTAGGACAGGGAATACCGGGGAGCTGTTTTTT. It encodes CAGRTGNTGELFF.

This sequence joins TRBV29-1 and TRBJ1-5, with D perhaps TRBD1 (5 bases). There are 13 residues in the CDR3. Trimming stripped 3 bases from V and 9 bases from J, with 15 bases between. Looked up from germline, CDR1 is SQVTM and CDR2 is ANQGSEA. CDR3 DNA: TGCAGCGTTGATATGGACAACAGTGGGCCCCAGCATTTT. It translates to CSVDMDNSGPQHF.

The rearrangement joins TRBV30 to TRBJ2-1; TRBD2 agrees at 14 bases. Germline loops: CDR1 GTSNPN, CDR2 SVGIG (reference sequence). The CDR3 totals 14 residues. V shed 3 bases, J shed 12 bases, and the junction held 7 bases outside the gene matches. The CDR3 nucleotides are TGTGCCTGGAGGAGACTAGCGGGAGGGTATGGGCAGTTCTTC. This gives the protein CAWRRLAGGYGQFF.

The chain combines TRBV5-4 with TRBJ2-6, with D uncertain. From germline, CDR1 is SGHNT and CDR2 YYREEE (reference sequence). The CDR3 extends over 15 amino acids. V was cut by 3 bases and J by 0 bases, with 7 bases left in between. CDR3 DNA: TGTGCCAGCAGCTCTACCGGCTCTGGGGCCAACGTCCTGACTTTC. Encoded protein: CASSSTGSGANVLTF.

The rearrangement links TRBV18 to TRBJ2-7; D perhaps matches TRBD1 (5 bases). This CDR3 is built from 13 residues. Germline CDR1 KGHSH, CDR2 LQKENI. The V end lost 4 bases, the J end lost 3 bases, and 10 bases lay between the germline ends. The CDR3 reads CASSLVDSYEQYF. The CDR3 DNA is TGTGCCAGCTCACTTGTCGACAGCTACGAGCAGTACTTC.

This clone was seen once. Germline and junction disagree at one end, which may indicate a read error. The rearrangement links TRBV7-9 to TRBJ2-1; 10 bases are shared with TRBD2. From germline, CDR1 is SEHNR and CDR2 FQNEAQ (reference sequence). This CDR3 spans 19 amino acids. CDR3 protein: CASSLAGASRGGSYNEQFF. CDR3 nucleotide sequence: TGTGCCAGCAGCCTAGCGGGAGCATCACGGGGGGGCTCCTACAATGAGCAGTTCTTC.

This chain links TRBV2 with TRBJ2-5; 10 nucleotides align to TRBD2. Germline CDR1 reads SNHLY; CDR2 reads FYNNEI. This CDR3 has 16 residues. V shed 5 bases and J 1 base; nucleotides not matched to a gene: 7. The CDR3 DNA sequence: TGTGCCAGCAGTTTCCGGACTAGCGGAGTCCAAGAGACCCAGTACTTC. This translates into CASSFRTSGVQETQYF. The entire variable domain, with the rest obtained from reference TRBV2 and TRBJ2-5, is as follows: EPEVTQTPSHQVTQMGQEVILRCVPISNHLYFYWYRQILGQKVEFLVSFYNNEISEKSEIFDDQFSVERPDGSNFTLKIRSTKLEDSAMYFCASSFRTSGVQETQYFGPGTRLLVL.

This chain connects TRBV10-3 to TRBJ2-3, with D perhaps TRBD1 (6 bases). Germline CDR1 and CDR2: ENHRY and SYGVKD. V was cut by 11 bases and J by 0 bases, with 12 bases left in between. This CDR3 spans 13 amino acids. The chain's CDR3 is CALRTDSTDTQYF. The CDR3 DNA is TGTGCCTTGAGGACAGATAGCACAGATACGCAGTATTTT.

CDR3 nucleotide sequence: TGTGCCAGCAGCTTAGTCGCTAGCGGGAGGTATGAGCAGTTCTTC. This translates into CASSLVASGRYEQFF. V gene TRBV11-2 combines with J gene TRBJ2-1, with 11 bases lining up with TRBD2. The CDR3 sequence is 15 residues long. Germline V gives CDR1 SGHAT, CDR2 FQNNGV. The junction had 4 bases not matched to a gene; V was cut back by 1 base and J by 8 bases.

This chain uses TRBV6-1 with TRBJ1-3, with D maybe TRBD1 (5 bases). In germline, CDR1 is MNHNS, CDR2 SASEGT. The V and J ends lost 5 bases and 0 bases respectively, with 11 bases between them. This CDR3 region has 15 residues. The CDR3 is CASSHQGFSGNTIYF. The CDR3, as DNA: TGTGCCAGCAGTCACCAGGGATTCTCTGGAAACACCATATATTTT.

The chain combines TRBV28 with TRBJ1-6; D is uncertain. V was shortened by 7 bases and J by 5 bases, with 12 bases between the two germline ends. This CDR3 comprises 14 residues. CDR1 MDHEN and CDR2 SYDVKM come from the germline V gene. CDR3 sequence: CASISPGDNSPLHF. Written as DNA, the CDR3 is TGTGCCAGCATTAGTCCAGGTGATAATTCACCCCTCCACTTT.

The V gene is TRBV2, the J gene TRBJ2-7; no clear D. Germline assignment: CDR1 SNHLY and CDR2 FYNNEI. V lost 6 bases and J lost 3, with 18 bases in between. This CDR3 comprises 15 residues. The CDR3 DNA reads as TGTGCCAGCAGGCAACGAGACTCCGTCCTCTACGAGCAGTACTTC. Protein sequence: CASRQRDSVLYEQYF.

This chain uses TRBV4-3 with TRBJ1-6; D is undetermined. The CDR3 runs to 13 residues. Trimming took 0 bases from V and 7 from J, leaving 4 bases between them. Germline values: CDR1 LGHNA, CDR2 YSLEER. CDR3 in amino acids: CASSQDRNSPLHF. CDR3 nucleotides: TGCGCCAGCAGCCAAGATAGGAATTCACCCCTCCACTTT.

The V gene is TRBV4-2, the J gene TRBJ1-2, with D maybe TRBD1 (5 bases). The ends were cut back, 0 bases at V and 8 bases at J, with 16 bases in the middle. The CDR3 is 15 residues long. In germline, CDR1 is LGHNA, CDR2 YNFKEQ. CDR3 DNA: TGTGCCAGCAGCCAAGACCCACGGGCGGGGCAGGGCTACACCTTC. Encoded protein: CASSQDPRAGQGYTF.